Listed below are T cell receptor beta chains from one sample, sequenced in a study of CD8 T cells in ankylosing spondylitis. TCRdb re-called the 5' RACE reads with MiXCR, one entry per CDR3 protein. This table holds roughly 250,000 distinct CDR3 sequences, under 12% found once. Sequenced: blood, either unsorted or a sorted T cell fraction (not recorded which). Every receptor here comes from a male donor with ankylosing spondylitis or in good health (not recorded which). Each CDR3 is given with its conserved first and last residue. Fields, in order: V gene, J gene, D gene, clone size, CDR3 DNA, CDR3 protein. A D gene is named only where the DNA matches it firmly. Rows may omit the clone size; those that give it use once, few, many or a size class.

>TRBV20-1|TRBJ2-7|NA|many
TGCGGAACCAGAACAGCATACGAGCAGTACTTC
CGTRTAYEQYF
>TRBV15|TRBJ2-1|NA|many
TGTGCCACCAAGGAGGGAATCTACAATGAGCAGTTCTTC
CATKEGIYNEQFF
>TRBV5-1|TRBJ2-1|NA|many
TGCGCCAGCAGCTTGGCTCCCGGAGATAAGCAGTTCTTC
CASSLAPGDKQFF
>TRBV24-1|TRBJ2-7|TRBD1|many
TGTGCCACCAGTGTCCGGGACAGGGCTGCCGAGCAGTACTTC
CATSVRDRAAEQYF
>TRBV7-2|TRBJ2-1|NA|few
TGTGCCAGCAGCACTCTCGGGTTCGATCCGTTCTTC
CASSTLGFDPFF
>TRBV5-1|TRBJ2-7|NA|many
TGCGCCAGCCGCTATGGGGGGAACGACGAGCAGTACTTC
CASRYGGNDEQYF
>TRBV5-1|TRBJ2-5|NA|many
TGCGCCAGCAGCTTGGCAATAGGCCAAGAGACCCAGTACTTC
CASSLAIGQETQYF
>TRBV5-1|TRBJ2-3|TRBD1|many
TGCGCCAGCAGAGAGGGGGACAGGGGTGGCGCAGATACGCAGTATTTT
CASREGDRGGADTQYF
>TRBV4-2|TRBJ2-7|NA|many
TGTGCCAGCAGCCAAGAATTCGGGGTTATCTCCTACGAGCAGTACTTC
CASSQEFGVISYEQYF
>TRBV5-1|TRBJ2-7|NA|many
TGCGCCAGCAGCCCTAGGACGGACGGATACGAGCAGTACTTC
CASSPRTDGYEQYF
>TRBV7-9|TRBJ2-2|NA|NA
TGTGCCAGCAGCCCCACCCGGACTGGATACACCGGGGAGCTGTTTTTT
CASSPTRTGYTGELFF
>TRBV10-3|TRBJ1-4|NA|many
TGTGCCACCAGCCTTGGGGGGACTAATGAAAAACTGTTTTTT
CATSLGGTNEKLFF
>TRBV5-1|TRBJ2-2|TRBD2|NA
TGCGCCAGCAGCTTTGCGGGACTAGCGGGAGGAGGAGTCACCGGGGAGCTGTTTTTT
CASSFAGLAGGGVTGELFF
>TRBV7-6|TRBJ2-2|TRBD1|few
TGTGCCAGCAGCCCGGACAGGGCCGGCGGGGAGCTGTTTTTT
CASSPDRAGGELFF
>TRBV11-2|TRBJ1-1|NA|NA
TGTGCCAGCAGCTTAGATTGGAGGGTGACACGGACTGAAGCTTTCTTT
CASSLDWRVTRTEAFF
>TRBV6-5|TRBJ2-1|TRBD2|many
TGTGCCAGCAGTTACTCGGGGGGGGATCCCTACTACAATGAGCAGTTCTTC
CASSYSGGDPYYNEQFF
>TRBV15|TRBJ1-5|TRBD1|many
TGTGCCACCAGCAGCGACAGGGGTAATCAGCCCCAGCATTTT
CATSSDRGNQPQHF
>TRBV20-1|TRBJ1-2|NA|many
TGCAGTGCTAGAGATGGCGGGATAGCCTATGGCTACACCTTC
CSARDGGIAYGYTF
>TRBV20-1|TRBJ1-1|NA|many
TGCAGTGCCGCCGGGCAGGAAAGACTTTGGGGTACTGAAGCTTTCTTT
CSAAGQERLWGTEAFF
>TRBV2|TRBJ1-1|NA|many
TGTGCCAGCAGTGACCGCAGGGGCACTGAAGCTTTCTTT
CASSDRRGTEAFF
>TRBV3-1|TRBJ2-1|TRBD2|many
TGTGCCAGCAGCCAAGACTCCAGCGGGGGGGCTAATGAGCAGTTCTTC
CASSQDSSGGANEQFF
>TRBV29-1|TRBJ2-3|NA|many
TGCAGCGTTCAGAGCGGGCGCACAGATACGCAGTATTTT
CSVQSGRTDTQYF
>TRBV15|TRBJ2-5|NA|many
TGTGCCACCAGTCCGGACATGGTAGAGACCCAGTACTTC
CATSPDMVETQYF
>TRBV10-3|TRBJ2-1|TRBD2|many
TGTGCCATCAGTGAGACCGTGAGACTAGCGGGGGATCGAAATGAGCAGTTCTTC
CAISETVRLAGDRNEQFF
>TRBV5-6|TRBJ2-3|NA|many
TGTGCCAGCAGCTTGGCTCCAGTCACAGATACGCAGTATTTT
CASSLAPVTDTQYF
>TRBV27|TRBJ2-7|TRBD1|NA
TGTACCAGCAGTCGGGACAGGGGTTTCGTCAACGACGAGCAGTACTTC
CTSSRDRGFVNDEQYF
>TRBV5-5|TRBJ2-7|NA|many
TGTGCCAGCAGCTTCAAAGGAGACGAGCAGTACTTC
CASSFKGDEQYF
>TRBV5-1|TRBJ2-7|NA|many
TGCGCCAGCAGACAATATACATCGGGGACCTACGAGCAGTACTTC
CASRQYTSGTYEQYF
>TRBV20-1|TRBJ2-5|TRBD2|many
TGCAGTGCTAGAGTTTTAAGCGGGGGGGCAGAGACCCAGTACTTC
CSARVLSGGAETQYF
>TRBV7-2|TRBJ2-7|TRBD2|NA
TGTGCCAGCAGCTTAAGTGTGACTAGCGGCTACTCCTACGAGCAGTACTTC
CASSLSVTSGYSYEQYF